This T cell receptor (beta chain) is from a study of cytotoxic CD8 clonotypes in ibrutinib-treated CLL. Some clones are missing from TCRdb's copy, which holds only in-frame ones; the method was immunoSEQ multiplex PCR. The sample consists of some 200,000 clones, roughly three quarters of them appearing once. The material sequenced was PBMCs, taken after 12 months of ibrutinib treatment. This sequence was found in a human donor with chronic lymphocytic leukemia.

As DNA, the CDR3 is TGTGCCAGCAGCTCCCGCACAGGGGGGAACTATGGCTACACCTTC. It encodes CASSSRTGGNYGYTF. V and J are TRBV11-2 and TRBJ1-2; 8 bases agree with TRBD1. Germline assignment: CDR1 SGHAT and CDR2 FQNNGV. The CDR3 has 15 amino acids. J gave up 2 bases and V 4 bases, and 6 bases lay outside the gene matches.